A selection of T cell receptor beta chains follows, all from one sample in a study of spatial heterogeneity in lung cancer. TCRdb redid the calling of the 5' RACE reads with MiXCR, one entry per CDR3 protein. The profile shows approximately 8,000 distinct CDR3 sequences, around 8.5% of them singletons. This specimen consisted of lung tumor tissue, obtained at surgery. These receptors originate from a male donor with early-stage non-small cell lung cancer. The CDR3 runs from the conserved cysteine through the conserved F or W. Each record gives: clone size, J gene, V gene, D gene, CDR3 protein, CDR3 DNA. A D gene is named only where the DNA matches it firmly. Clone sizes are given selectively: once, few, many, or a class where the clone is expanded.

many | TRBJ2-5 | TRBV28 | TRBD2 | CASSSELAGGGGQYF | TGTGCCAGCAGTTCCGAACTAGCGGGAGGGGGAGGCCAGTACTTC
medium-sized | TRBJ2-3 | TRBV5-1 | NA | CASSLDRVTDTQYF | TGCGCCAGCAGCTTGGACAGGGTGACAGATACGCAGTATTTT
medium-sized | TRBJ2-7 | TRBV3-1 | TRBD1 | CASSPPLGQRYEQYF | TGTGCCAGCAGCCCTCCCCTGGGACAGCGCTACGAGCAGTACTTC
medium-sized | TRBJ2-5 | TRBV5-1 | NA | CASSPLAREIETQYF | TGCGCCAGCAGCCCCTTAGCACGGGAGATAGAGACCCAGTACTTC
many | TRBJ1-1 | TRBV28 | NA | CASSPGHSMNTEAFF | TGTGCCAGCAGTCCCGGACATTCGATGAACACTGAAGCTTTCTTT
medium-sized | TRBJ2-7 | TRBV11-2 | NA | CASSLASDQYEQYF | TGTGCCAGCAGCTTAGCTTCGGACCAATACGAGCAGTACTTC
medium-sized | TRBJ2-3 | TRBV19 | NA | CASSNQPTDTQYF | TGTGCCAGTAGTAACCAACCCACAGATACGCAGTATTTT
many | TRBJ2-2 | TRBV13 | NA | CASSPSYRGTNTGELFF | TGTGCCAGCAGCCCATCCTATCGGGGAACGAACACCGGGGAGCTGTTTTTT
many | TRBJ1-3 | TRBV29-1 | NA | CSCIGRNGNTIYF | TGCAGCTGTATTGGACGGAACGGAAACACCATATATTTT
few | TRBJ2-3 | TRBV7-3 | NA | CASSPGGGTDTQYF | TGTGCCAGCAGCCCCGGAGGAGGCACAGATACGCAGTATTTT
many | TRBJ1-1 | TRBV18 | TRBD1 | CASSQEQGGGTEAFF | TGTGCCAGCTCACAAGAACAGGGGGGAGGCACTGAAGCTTTCTTT
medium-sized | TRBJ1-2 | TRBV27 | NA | CASSPLGGLGGYTF | TGTGCCAGCAGTCCCCTGGGGGGCCTCGGAGGCTACACCTTC
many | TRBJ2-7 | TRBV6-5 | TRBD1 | CASSRTTGRLYEQYF | TGTGCCAGCAGCCGAACGACAGGGCGGCTCTACGAGCAGTACTTC
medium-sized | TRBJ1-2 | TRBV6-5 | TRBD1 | CASSSRQGWRGYTF | TGTGCCAGCAGTTCGAGACAGGGATGGAGGGGCTACACCTTC
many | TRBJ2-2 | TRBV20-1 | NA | CSGQGTNTGELFF | TGCAGTGGACAAGGGACGAACACCGGGGAGCTGTTTTTT
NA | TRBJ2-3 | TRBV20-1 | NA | CSAHPGLRTDTQYF | TGCAGTGCTCACCCCGGACTACGCACAGATACGCAGTATTTT
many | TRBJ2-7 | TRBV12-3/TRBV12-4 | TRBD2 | CASSKRLAGGLGEQYF | TGTGCCAGCAGTAAAAGACTAGCGGGAGGGCTAGGCGAGCAGTACTTC
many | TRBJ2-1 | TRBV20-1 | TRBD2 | CSADSGRTYNEQFF | TGCAGTGCCGATAGCGGGAGGACTTACAATGAGCAGTTCTTC
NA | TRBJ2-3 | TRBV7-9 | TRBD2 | CASSLGGLAGDTQYF | TGTGCCAGCAGCTTAGGAGGACTAGCGGGAGATACGCAGTATTTT
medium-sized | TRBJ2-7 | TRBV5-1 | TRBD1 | CASSQTGGEQYF | TGCGCCAGCAGCCAGACAGGGGGCGAGCAGTACTTC